This T cell receptor beta chain was captured in a study of blood T cells in healthy people across ages. The V gene end was trimmed by 7 bases and the J gene end by 7 bases; junction bases not matched to a gene: 6. The CDR3 spans 12 residues. PCR was performed a second time for about 7 to 11 cycles using a sample-barcoded 5' primer and a J-beta primer mix. TCRdb processed the 5' RACE reads anew with MiXCR; each CDR3 protein has one entry. The sample contains about 1.4 million distinct CDR3 sequences, around 59% of which appear only once. This clonotype was detected only once. The draw of peripheral blood yielded approximately 11 milliliters from each donor.

The rearrangement joins TRBV12-3 or TRBV12-4 to TRBJ2-5; 7 bases match TRBD1. This sequence was found in a man aged 18 to 30 in good health. The sequenced sample was blood. The CDR3 nucleotides are TGTGCCAGCACCCCCGCAGGGGGGACCCAGTACTTC. Translating it yields CASTPAGGTQYF.